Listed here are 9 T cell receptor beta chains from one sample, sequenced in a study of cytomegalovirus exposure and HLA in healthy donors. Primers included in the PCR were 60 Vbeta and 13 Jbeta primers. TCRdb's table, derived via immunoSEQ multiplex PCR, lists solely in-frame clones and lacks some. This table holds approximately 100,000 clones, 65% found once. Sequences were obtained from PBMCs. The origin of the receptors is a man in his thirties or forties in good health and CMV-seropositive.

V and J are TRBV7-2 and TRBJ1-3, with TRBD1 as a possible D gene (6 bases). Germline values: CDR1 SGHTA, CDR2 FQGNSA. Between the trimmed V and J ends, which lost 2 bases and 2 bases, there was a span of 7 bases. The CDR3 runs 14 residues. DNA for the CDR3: TGTGCCAGCAGCTTAAGGACAGCTGGAAACACCATATATTTT. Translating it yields CASSLRTAGNTIYF.

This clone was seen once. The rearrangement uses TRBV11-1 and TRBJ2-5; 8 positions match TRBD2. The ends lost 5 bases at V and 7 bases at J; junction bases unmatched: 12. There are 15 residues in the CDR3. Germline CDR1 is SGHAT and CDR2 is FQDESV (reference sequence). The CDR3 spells CASSAVWTSPGTQYF. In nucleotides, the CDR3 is TGTGCCAGCAGCGCAGTGTGGACTAGCCCGGGGACCCAGTACTTC.

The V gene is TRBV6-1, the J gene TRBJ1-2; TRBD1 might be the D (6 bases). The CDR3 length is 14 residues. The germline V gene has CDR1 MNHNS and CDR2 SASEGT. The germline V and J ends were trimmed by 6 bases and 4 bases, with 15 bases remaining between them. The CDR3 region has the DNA TGTGCCAGCAGCTCCGGGAGGGGGGCCTATGGCTACACCTTC. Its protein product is CASSSGRGAYGYTF.

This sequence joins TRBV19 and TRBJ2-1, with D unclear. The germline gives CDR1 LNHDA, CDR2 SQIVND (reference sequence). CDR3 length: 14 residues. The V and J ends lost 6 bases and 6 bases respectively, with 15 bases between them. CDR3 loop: CASSDWSVSNEQFF. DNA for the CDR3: TGTGCCAGTAGCGACTGGTCAGTCTCCAATGAGCAGTTCTTC.

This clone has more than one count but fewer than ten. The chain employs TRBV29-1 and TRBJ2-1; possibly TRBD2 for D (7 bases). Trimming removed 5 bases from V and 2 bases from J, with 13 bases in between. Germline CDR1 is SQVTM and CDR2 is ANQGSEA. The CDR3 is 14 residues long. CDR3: CSVFGGGTYNEQFF. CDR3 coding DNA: TGCAGCGTTTTTGGCGGGGGCACCTACAATGAGCAGTTCTTC.

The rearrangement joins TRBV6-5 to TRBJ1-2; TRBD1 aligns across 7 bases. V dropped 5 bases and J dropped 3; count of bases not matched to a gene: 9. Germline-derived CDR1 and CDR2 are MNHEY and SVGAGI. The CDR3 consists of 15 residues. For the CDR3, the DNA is TGTGCCAGCAGTCTAGACAGGGCGATGGACTATGGCTACACCTTC. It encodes CASSLDRAMDYGYTF.

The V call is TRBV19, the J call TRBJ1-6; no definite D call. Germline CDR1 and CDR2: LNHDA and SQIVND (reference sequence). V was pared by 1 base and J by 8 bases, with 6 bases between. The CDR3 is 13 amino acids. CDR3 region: CASSIARDSPLHF. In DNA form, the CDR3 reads TGTGCCAGTAGTATAGCCCGAGATTCACCCCTCCACTTT.

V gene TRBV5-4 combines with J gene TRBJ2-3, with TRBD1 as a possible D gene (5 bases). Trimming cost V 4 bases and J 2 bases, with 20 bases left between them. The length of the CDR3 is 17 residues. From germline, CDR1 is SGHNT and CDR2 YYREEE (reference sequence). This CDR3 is CASSIRQSRFLTDTQYF. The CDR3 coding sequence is TGTGCCAGCAGCATTAGACAGTCGCGCTTCCTCACAGATACGCAGTATTTT.

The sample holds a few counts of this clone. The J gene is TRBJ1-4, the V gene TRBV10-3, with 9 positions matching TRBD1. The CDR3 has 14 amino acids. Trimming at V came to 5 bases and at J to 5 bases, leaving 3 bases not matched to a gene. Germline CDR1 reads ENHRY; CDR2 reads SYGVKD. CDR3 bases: TGTGCCATCAGTCAAGGACAGGGGAATGAAAAACTGTTTTTT. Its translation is CAISQGQGNEKLFF.